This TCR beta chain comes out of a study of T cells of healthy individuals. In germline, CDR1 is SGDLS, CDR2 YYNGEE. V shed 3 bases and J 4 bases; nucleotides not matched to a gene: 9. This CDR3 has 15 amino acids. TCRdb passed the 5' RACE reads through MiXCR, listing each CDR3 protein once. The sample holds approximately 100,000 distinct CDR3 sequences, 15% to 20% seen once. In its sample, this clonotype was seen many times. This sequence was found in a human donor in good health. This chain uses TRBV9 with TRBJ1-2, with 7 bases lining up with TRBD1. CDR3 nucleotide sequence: TGTGCCAGCAGCGCTACAGGGGTGGGGGGCTATGGCTACACCTTC. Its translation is CASSATGVGGYGYTF.